One and the same sample provided the 17 T cell receptor beta chains below, sequenced in a study of blood T cell repertoires in COVID-19. Sequencing was performed with immunoSEQ multiplex PCR; in TCRdb, only in-frame clones are kept and a portion is missing. The data contain fewer than 60,000 clones, roughly 87% of them seen just once; the ten biggest clones take up about 9.4%. What was sequenced was peripheral blood. These receptors all come from a human donor with acute or convalescent COVID-19. The donor label of this sample is uncertain.

The chain is built from TRBV28 and TRBJ1-1; D is uncertain. The length of the CDR3 is 14 residues. Germline V gene lookup returns CDR1 MDHEN and CDR2 SYDVKM. The ends were cut back, 2 bases at V and 0 bases at J, with 7 bases in the middle. For the CDR3, the DNA is TGTGCCAGCAGTTTACCTATGATGAACACTGAAGCTTTCTTT. This translates into CASSLPMMNTEAFF.

The chain couples TRBV19 to TRBJ2-3; weak D call: TRBD2 (6 bases). The CDR3 covers 13 residues. CDR1 and CDR2 from the germline V gene are LNHDA and SQIVND (reference sequence). V was trimmed by 5 bases and J by 4 bases, leaving 10 bases between them. The CDR3 DNA reads TGTGCCAGTAGTCCAACTAGCTCAGATACGCAGTATTTT. Its protein is CASSPTSSDTQYF.

This chain links TRBV10-3 with TRBJ2-2, with 7 bases fitting TRBD2. The V segment lost 3 bases and the J segment 0 bases; nucleotides outside the gene matches: 1. Germline V CDR1 and CDR2: ENHRY, SYGVKD. The CDR3 has 15 residues. The CDR3, as DNA: TGTGCCATCAGTGATGGGGGGGCGAACACCGGGGAGCTGTTTTTT. It specifies CAISDGGANTGELFF.

J is TRBJ1-2 and V is TRBV11-1; D ambiguous. Germline loops: CDR1 SGHAT, CDR2 FQDESV (reference sequence). This CDR3 spans 12 amino acids. Trimming cost V 3 bases and J 6 bases, with 8 bases left between them. CDR3 sequence: CASSFRSHGYTF. CDR3 nucleotides: TGTGCCAGCAGCTTCCGGTCTCATGGCTACACCTTC.

This clone was picked up a small number of times. The chain couples TRBV5-4 to TRBJ2-3, with no clear D. There are 12 residues in the CDR3. CDR1 and CDR2 from the germline V gene are SGHNT and YYREEE (reference sequence). Trimming shortened V by 4 bases and J by 0 bases, and 3 bases separated the two germline ends. The CDR3: CASSPSTDTQYF. The CDR3 DNA reads as TGTGCCAGCAGCCCGAGCACAGATACGCAGTATTTT. The variable domain in full, with the rest retrieved from reference TRBV5-4 and TRBJ2-3, is ETGVTQSPTHLIKTRGQQVTLRCSSQSGHNTVSWYQQALGQGPQFIFQYYREEENGRGNFPPRFSGLQFPNYSSELNVNALELDDSALYLCASSPSTDTQYFGPGTRLTVL.

CDR3 nucleotide sequence: TGCGCCAGCAGCTTGGACCCCGACCAGGCGAGCAGAGCCAAAAACATTCAGTACTTC. It encodes CASSLDPDQASRAKNIQYF. The chain employs TRBV5-1 and TRBJ2-4; D ambiguous. This CDR3 comprises 19 residues. Germline CDR1 is SGHRS and CDR2 is YFSETQ. V was cut by 0 bases and J by 0 bases, with 19 bases left in between.

The V gene is TRBV2, the J gene TRBJ2-7, with unresolved D. Germline V CDR1 and CDR2: SNHLY, FYNNEI. The CDR3 sequence is 14 residues long. Between the trimmed V and J ends, which lost 5 bases and 3 bases, there was a span of 14 bases. The CDR3 region has the DNA TGTGCCAGCAGTAGTGGGCCATTACTCTACGAGCAGTACTTC. This codes for CASSSGPLLYEQYF.

V gene TRBV19 combines with J gene TRBJ2-7; TRBD1 might be the D (6 bases). The CDR3 consists of 16 residues. Trimming shortened V by 5 bases and J by 6 bases, and 23 bases separated the two germline ends. Germline CDR1 reads LNHDA; CDR2 reads SQIVND (reference sequence). CDR3 amino acids: CASSHAPAGVLGEQYF. Here the CDR3 DNA reads TGTGCCAGTAGTCATGCCCCGGCAGGGGTTCTGGGCGAGCAGTACTTC.

The chain links TRBV28 to TRBJ2-4; tentative D call: TRBD2 (5 bases). The CDR3 length is 12 residues. The ends were cut back, 1 base at V and 8 bases at J, with 6 bases in the middle. Germline V CDR1 and CDR2: MDHEN, SYDVKM. CDR3 region: CASSLYGDIQYF. CDR3 bases: TGTGCCAGCAGTTTATACGGGGACATTCAGTACTTC.

The chain employs TRBV3-1 (or the pseudogene TRBV3-2) and TRBJ2-1; 10 nucleotides match TRBD1. The CDR3 totals 21 residues. V dropped 1 base and J dropped 1; count of bases not matched to a gene: 16. The germline V gene has CDR1 LGHDT and CDR2 YNNKEL (reference sequence). The DNA for the CDR3 is TGTGCCAGCAGCCAAGGTCTCTCGGGACAGGGGATTCTAAGGTCCTACAATGAGCAGTTCTTC. This gives the protein CASSQGLSGQGILRSYNEQFF.

The chain links TRBV28 to TRBJ2-7; the D is unclear. CDR3 length: 11 amino acids. V was trimmed by 5 bases and J by 7 bases, leaving 9 bases between them. Germline V gene data show CDR1 as MDHEN and CDR2 as SYDVKM. CDR3 region: CASSTYREQYF. CDR3 bases: TGTGCCAGCAGTACGTATAGAGAGCAGTACTTC.

This rearrangement joins TRBV5-1 to TRBJ2-1; TRBD2 agrees at 8 bases. Germline V gives CDR1 SGHRS, CDR2 YFSETQ. The CDR3 totals 15 residues. The ends lost 3 bases at V and 4 bases at J; junction bases unmatched: 6. The CDR3 region is CASSSETSVYNEQFF. The DNA of the CDR3 is TGCGCCAGCAGCTCTGAGACTAGCGTTTACAATGAGCAGTTCTTC.

J is TRBJ1-2 and V is TRBV18; no firm D call. V was cut by 4 bases and J by 6 bases, with 12 bases left in between. Per germline, CDR1 KGHSH and CDR2 LQKENI. CDR3 length: 13 amino acids. This CDR3 is CASSQTTSDGYTF. In DNA form, the CDR3 reads TGTGCCAGCTCACAAACTACCTCGGATGGCTACACCTTC. Complete variable domain (other parts from reference TRBV18 and TRBJ1-2): NAGVMQNPRHLVRRRGQEARLRCSPMKGHSHVYWYRQLPEEGLKFMVYLQKENIIDESGMPKERFSAEFPKEGPSILRIQQVVRGDSAAYFCASSQTTSDGYTFGSGTRLTVV.

The chain combines TRBV19 with TRBJ1-1; 7 positions agree with TRBD1. Trimming removed 5 bases from V and 4 bases from J; junction bases left unmatched: 13. Germline V gene lookup returns CDR1 LNHDA and CDR2 SQIVND (reference sequence). This CDR3 has 16 residues. For the CDR3, the DNA is TGTGCCAGTAGTGAACGGACAGGAGGCGCGCTCACTGAAGCTTTCTTT. It translates to CASSERTGGALTEAFF.

CDR3 bases: TGTGCCAGCAATCCAATAAGAGGTCAAAGAGAGACCCAGTACTTC. It translates to CASNPIRGQRETQYF. The rearrangement links TRBV21-1 to TRBJ2-5; no DNA check was done on the table's D call, TRBD2. TRBV21-1 is shown as a pseudogene. CDR3 size: 15 residues.

This chain joins TRBV11-2 and TRBJ2-5, with 8 bases fitting TRBD2. J lost 1 base, V lost 6 bases, and 7 bases had no gene match. CDR3 length equals 15 residues. Germline V lookup: CDR1 SGHAT, CDR2 FQNNGV. CDR3 sequence reads: CASSSTGTSQETQYF. The CDR3 bases are TGTGCCAGCAGTTCTACCGGGACTAGCCAAGAGACCCAGTACTTC.

This rearrangement joins TRBV2 to TRBJ2-7; tentative D call: TRBD1 (6 bases). V gave up 8 bases and J gave up 1 base, with 12 bases separating them. The CDR3 is made up of 13 amino acids. Germline V gene data show CDR1 as SNHLY and CDR2 as FYNNEI. CDR3 nucleotide sequence: TGTGCCAGCGGTTGGGACAATTCCTACGAGCAGTACGTC. This sequence encodes CASGWDNSYEQYV.